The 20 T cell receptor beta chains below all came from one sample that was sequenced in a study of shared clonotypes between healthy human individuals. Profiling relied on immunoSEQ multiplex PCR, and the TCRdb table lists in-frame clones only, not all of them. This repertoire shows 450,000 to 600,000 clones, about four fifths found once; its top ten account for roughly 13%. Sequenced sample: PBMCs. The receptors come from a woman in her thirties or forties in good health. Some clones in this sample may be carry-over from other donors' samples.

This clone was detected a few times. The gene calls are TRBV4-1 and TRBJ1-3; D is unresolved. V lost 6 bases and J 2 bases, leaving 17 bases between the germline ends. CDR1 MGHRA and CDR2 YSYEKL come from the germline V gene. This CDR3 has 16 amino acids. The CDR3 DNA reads TGCGCCAGCAGTCGCCGCGGAGAGAGACCTGGAAACACCATATATTTT. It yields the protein CASSRRGERPGNTIYF.

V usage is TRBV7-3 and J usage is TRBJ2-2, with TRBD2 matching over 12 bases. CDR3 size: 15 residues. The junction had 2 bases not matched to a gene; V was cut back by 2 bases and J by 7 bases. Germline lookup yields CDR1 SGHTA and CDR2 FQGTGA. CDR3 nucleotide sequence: TGTGCCAGCAGCTTATCTAGCGGGAGGGTCGGGGAGCTGTTTTTT. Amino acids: CASSLSSGRVGELFF.

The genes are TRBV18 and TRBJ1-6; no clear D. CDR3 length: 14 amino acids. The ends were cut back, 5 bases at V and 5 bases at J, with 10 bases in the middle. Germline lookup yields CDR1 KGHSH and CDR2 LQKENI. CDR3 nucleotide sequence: TGTGCCAGCTCAAGGAGGGATGATAATTCACCCCTCCACTTT. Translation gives CASSRRDDNSPLHF. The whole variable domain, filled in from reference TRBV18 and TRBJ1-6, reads NAGVMQNPRHLVRRRGQEARLRCSPMKGHSHVYWYRQLPEEGLKFMVYLQKENIIDESGMPKERFSAEFPKEGPSILRIQQVVRGDSAAYFCASSRRDDNSPLHFGNGTRLTVT.

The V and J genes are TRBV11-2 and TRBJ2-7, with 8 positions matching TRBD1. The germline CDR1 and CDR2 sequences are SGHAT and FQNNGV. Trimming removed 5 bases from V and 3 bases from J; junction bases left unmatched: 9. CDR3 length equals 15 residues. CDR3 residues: CASSQIRDRIYEQYF. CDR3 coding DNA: TGTGCCAGCAGCCAAATCCGGGACAGGATCTACGAGCAGTACTTC.

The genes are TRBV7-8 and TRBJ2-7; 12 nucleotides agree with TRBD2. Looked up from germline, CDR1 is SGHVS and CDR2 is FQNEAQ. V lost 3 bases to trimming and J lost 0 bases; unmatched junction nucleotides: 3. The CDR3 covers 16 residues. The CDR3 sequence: CASSFSTSGSSYEQYF. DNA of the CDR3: TGTGCCAGCAGCTTTTCGACTAGCGGGAGCTCCTACGAGCAGTACTTC.

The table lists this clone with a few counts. The CDR3 DNA sequence: TGTGCCAGCAGTGAAGGTGGACAGAATCAGCCCCAGCATTTT. As protein: CASSEGGQNQPQHF. This chain links TRBV6-1 with TRBJ1-5; D perhaps matches TRBD1 (6 bases). Germline lookup yields CDR1 MNHNS and CDR2 SASEGT. The CDR3 has 14 amino acids. The V and J ends lost 1 base and 4 bases respectively, with 8 bases between them.

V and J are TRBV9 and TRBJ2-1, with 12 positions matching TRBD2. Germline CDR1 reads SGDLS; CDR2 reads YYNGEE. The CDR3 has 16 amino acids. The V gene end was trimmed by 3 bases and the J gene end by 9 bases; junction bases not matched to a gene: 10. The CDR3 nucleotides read TGTGCCAGCAGCGGACTAGCGGGAGAGAGACGTAGTGAGCAGTTCTTC. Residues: CASSGLAGERRSEQFF. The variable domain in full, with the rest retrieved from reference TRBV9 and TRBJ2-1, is DSGVTQTPKHLITATGQRVTLRCSPRSGDLSVYWYQQSLDQGLQFLIQYYNGEERAKGNILERFSAQQFPDLHSELNLSSLELGDSALYFCASSGLAGERRSEQFFGPGTRLTVL.

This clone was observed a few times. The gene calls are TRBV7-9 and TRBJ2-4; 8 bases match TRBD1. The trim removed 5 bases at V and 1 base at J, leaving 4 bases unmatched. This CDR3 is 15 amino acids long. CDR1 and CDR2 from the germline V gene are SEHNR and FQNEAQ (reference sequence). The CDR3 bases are TGTGCCAGCAGCAGGACAGGGATGGCCAAAAACATTCAGTACTTC. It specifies CASSRTGMAKNIQYF.

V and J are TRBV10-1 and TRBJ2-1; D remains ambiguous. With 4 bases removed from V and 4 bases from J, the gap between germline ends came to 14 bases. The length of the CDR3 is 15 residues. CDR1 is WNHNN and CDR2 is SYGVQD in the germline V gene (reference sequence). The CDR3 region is CASSARTTPYNEQFF. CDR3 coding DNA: TGCGCCAGCAGTGCCAGGACGACTCCATACAATGAGCAGTTCTTC.

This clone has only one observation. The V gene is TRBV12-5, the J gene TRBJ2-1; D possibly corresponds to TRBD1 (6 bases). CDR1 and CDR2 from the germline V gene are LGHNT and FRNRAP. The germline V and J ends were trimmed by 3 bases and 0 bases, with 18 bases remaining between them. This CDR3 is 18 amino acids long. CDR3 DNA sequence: TGTGCTAGTGGTTTAATTCCGATGGGGGCGTCCTCCTACAATGAGCAGTTCTTC. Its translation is CASGLIPMGASSYNEQFF.

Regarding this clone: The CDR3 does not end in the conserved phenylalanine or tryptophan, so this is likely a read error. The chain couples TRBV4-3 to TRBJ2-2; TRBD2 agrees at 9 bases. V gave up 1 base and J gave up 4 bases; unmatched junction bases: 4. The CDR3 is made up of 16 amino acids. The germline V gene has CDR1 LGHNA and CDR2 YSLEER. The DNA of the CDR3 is TGCGCCAGCAGCCAAGTGGCGGGAGGGACCACCGGGGAGCTGTTTTCT. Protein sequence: CASSQVAGGTTGELFS.

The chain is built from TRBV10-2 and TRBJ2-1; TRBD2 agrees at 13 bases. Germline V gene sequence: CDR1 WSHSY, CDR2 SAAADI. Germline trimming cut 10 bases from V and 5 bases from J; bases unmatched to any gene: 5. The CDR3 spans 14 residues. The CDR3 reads CATRLAGGHNEQFF. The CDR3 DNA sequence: TGCGCCACACGACTAGCGGGAGGACACAATGAGCAGTTCTTC.

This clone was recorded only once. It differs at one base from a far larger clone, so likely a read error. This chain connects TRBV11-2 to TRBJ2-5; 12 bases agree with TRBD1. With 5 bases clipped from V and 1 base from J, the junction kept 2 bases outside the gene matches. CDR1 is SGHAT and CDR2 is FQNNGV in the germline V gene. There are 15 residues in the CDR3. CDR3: CASSQGQGAQETQYF. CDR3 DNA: TGTGCCAGCAGCCAGGGACAGGGGGCCCAAGAGACCCAGTACTTC.

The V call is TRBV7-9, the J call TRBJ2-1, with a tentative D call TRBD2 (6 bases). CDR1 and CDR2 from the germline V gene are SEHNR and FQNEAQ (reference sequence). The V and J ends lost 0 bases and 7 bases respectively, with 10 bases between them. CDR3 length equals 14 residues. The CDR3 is CASSLARTINEQFF. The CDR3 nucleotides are TGTGCCAGCAGCTTAGCGCGGACTATTAATGAGCAGTTCTTC.

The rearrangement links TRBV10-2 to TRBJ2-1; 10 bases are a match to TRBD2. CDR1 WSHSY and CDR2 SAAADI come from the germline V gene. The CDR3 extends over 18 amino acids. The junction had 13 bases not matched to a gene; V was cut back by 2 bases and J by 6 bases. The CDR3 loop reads CASSEPLTSGFTGNEQFF. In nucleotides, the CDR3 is TGCGCCAGCAGTGAGCCCTTGACTAGCGGGTTCACGGGCAATGAGCAGTTCTTC.

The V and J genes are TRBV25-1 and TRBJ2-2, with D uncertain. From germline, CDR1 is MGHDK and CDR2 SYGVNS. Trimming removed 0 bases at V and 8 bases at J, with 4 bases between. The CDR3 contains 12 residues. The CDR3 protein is CASSEYRGELFF. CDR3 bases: TGTGCCAGCAGTGAATACAGGGGGGAGCTGTTTTTT. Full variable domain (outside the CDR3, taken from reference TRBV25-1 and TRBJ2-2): EADIYQTPRYLVIGTGKKITLECSQTMGHDKMYWYQQDPGMELHLIHYSYGVNSTEKGDLSSESTVSRIRTEHFPLTLESARPSHTSQYLCASSEYRGELFFGEGSRLTVL.

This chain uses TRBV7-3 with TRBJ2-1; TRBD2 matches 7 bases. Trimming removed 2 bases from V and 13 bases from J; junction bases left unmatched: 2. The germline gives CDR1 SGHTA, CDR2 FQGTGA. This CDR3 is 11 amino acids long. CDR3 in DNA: TGTGCCAGCAGCTTAGGCGGGAGACAGTTCTTC. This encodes CASSLGGRQFF.

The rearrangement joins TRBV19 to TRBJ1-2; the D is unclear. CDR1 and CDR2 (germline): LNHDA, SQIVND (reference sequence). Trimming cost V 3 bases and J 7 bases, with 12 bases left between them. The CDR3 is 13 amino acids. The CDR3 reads CASSIIQRSGYTF. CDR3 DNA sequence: TGTGCCAGTAGTATCATTCAGAGAAGTGGCTACACCTTC.

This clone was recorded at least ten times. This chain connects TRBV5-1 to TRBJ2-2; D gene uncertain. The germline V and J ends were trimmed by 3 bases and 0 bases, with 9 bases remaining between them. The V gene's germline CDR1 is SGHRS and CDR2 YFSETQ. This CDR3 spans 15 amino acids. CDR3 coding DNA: TGCGCCAGCAGCTCAACTACCGCGAACACCGGGGAGCTGTTTTTT. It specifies CASSSTTANTGELFF.

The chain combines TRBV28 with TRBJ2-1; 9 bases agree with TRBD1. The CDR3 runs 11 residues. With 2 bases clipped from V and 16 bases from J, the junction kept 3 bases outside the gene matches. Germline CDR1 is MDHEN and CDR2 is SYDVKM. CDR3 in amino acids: CASSLRGQGFF. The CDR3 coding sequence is TGTGCCAGCAGTTTAAGGGGACAGGGTTTCTTC. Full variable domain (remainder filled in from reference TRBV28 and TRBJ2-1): DVKVTQSSRYLVKRTGEKVFLECVQDMDHENMFWYRQDPGLGLRLIYFSYDVKMKEKGDIPEGYSVSREKKERFSLILESASTNQTSMYLCASSLRGQGFFGPGTRLTVL.